This TCR beta chain was captured by sequencing in a study of blood T cell repertoires in COVID-19. Overall study context: T cells, B-cell-depleted T cells, or PBMCs provided the cDNA or gDNA that served as material.

Source study methods: Reference gene primer amplification in the assay estimated nucleated cell counts. Sequencing used immunoSEQ multiplex PCR; TCRdb keeps in-frame clones, though not all of them. Clone size and V and J calls were adopted from that table, with D and trimming inferred from the DNA. In the table there are roughly 63,000 clones, 74% of which are singletons. V was clipped by 0 bases and J by 3 bases, with 11 bases between them. The CDR3 has 15 residues. Germline V gene data show CDR1 as SGHRS and CDR2 as YFSETQ. Specimen: peripheral blood. This receptor was identified in a woman at least 80 years old with acute or convalescent COVID-19. The rearrangement joins TRBV5-1 to TRBJ2-3; D perhaps matches TRBD2 (6 bases). This CDR3 is CASSLEAGNTDTQYF. The CDR3, as DNA: TGCGCCAGCAGCTTGGAGGCGGGGAATACAGATACGCAGTATTTT.